These 7 T cell receptor beta chains share one sample of origin, sequenced in a study of blood T cells in healthy people across ages. Alongside a J-beta primer mix, a sample-barcoded 5' primer served in a second PCR lasting roughly 7 to 11 cycles. Each CDR3 protein is one row after TCRdb ran MiXCR on the 5' RACE reads. The sample includes 1.5 million to 2 million distinct CDR3 sequences, 28% seen only once; the top ten take less than 9.5%. The sequenced sample was blood. The origin of the receptors is a woman aged 25 to 39 in good health.

This clonotype was detected a few times. J is TRBJ2-7 and V is TRBV27; TRBD2 aligns across 7 bases. Trimming cost V 6 bases and J 7 bases; bases outside gene matches: 15. This CDR3 is built from 15 residues. Looked up from germline, CDR1 is MNHEY and CDR2 is SMNVEV (reference sequence). The CDR3 protein is CASRRSGELNNEQYF. The CDR3 DNA is TGTGCCAGCAGGCGCAGCGGGGAGTTAAACAATGAGCAGTACTTC.

V is TRBV20-1 and J is TRBJ1-4, with D unresolved. This CDR3 contains 13 residues. Between the trimmed V and J ends, which lost 6 bases and 4 bases, there was a span of 12 bases. Germline-derived CDR1 and CDR2 are DFQATT and SNEGSKA (reference sequence). CDR3 DNA sequence: TGCAGTGCGGTACAGAGTTTTAATGAAAAACTGTTTTTT. Its protein is CSAVQSFNEKLFF.

This chain uses TRBV12-3 or TRBV12-4 with TRBJ1-5; D call uncertain. CDR3 length equals 15 residues. The V and J ends lost 6 bases and 0 bases respectively, with 12 bases between them. This chain's CDR3 is CASRPSDGSNQPQHF. DNA of the CDR3: TGTGCCAGCAGACCCTCGGACGGTAGCAATCAGCCCCAGCATTTT.

This clonotype was seen a few times. The chain employs TRBV6-1 and TRBJ2-6, with D tentatively TRBD1 (7 bases). Germline-derived CDR1 and CDR2 are MNHNS and SASEGT. Trimming stripped 5 bases from V and 0 bases from J, with 17 bases between. This CDR3 region has 18 residues. The CDR3, as DNA: TGTGCCAGCAGTCCAGGAGGGGGCATGTACTCTGGGGCCAACGTCCTGACTTTC. Protein sequence: CASSPGGGMYSGANVLTF.

V gene TRBV20-1 combines with J gene TRBJ2-7; TRBD2 aligns across 11 bases. The CDR3 totals 12 residues. Germline assignment: CDR1 DFQATT and CDR2 SNEGSKA (reference sequence). CDR3 coding DNA: TGCAGCTTAGCGGGAGGGCGGGACGAGCAGTACTTC. Its translation is CSLAGGRDEQYF.

The J gene is TRBJ1-5, the V gene TRBV20-1; unclear D gene. The V end lost 3 bases, the J end lost 0 bases, and 9 bases lay between the germline ends. In germline, CDR1 is DFQATT, CDR2 SNEGSKA (reference sequence). The CDR3 is made up of 14 amino acids. The CDR3 loop reads CSASGGLSNQPQHF. CDR3 nucleotide sequence: TGCAGTGCTAGTGGAGGTCTTAGCAATCAGCCCCAGCATTTT.

This clonotype was seen at least ten times. The rearrangement joins TRBV7-6 to TRBJ2-7; D is perhaps TRBD1 or TRBD2 (5 bases each). CDR3 length: 15 amino acids. Trimming cost V 5 bases and J 6 bases, with 20 bases left between them. From germline, CDR1 is SGHVS and CDR2 FNYEAQ. The CDR3 DNA reads as TGTGCCAGCAGCCCTAAGTGGGACCCCCCTGGCGAGCAGTACTTC. The encoded protein is CASSPKWDPPGEQYF.